This record covers a single T cell receptor beta chain. The data derive from a study of cytotoxic CD8 clonotypes in ibrutinib-treated CLL. The germline gives CDR1 MNHEY, CDR2 SMNVEV (reference sequence). V was pared by 6 bases and J by 2 bases, with 16 bases between. The CDR3 is 15 amino acids. The table came from immunoSEQ multiplex PCR; TCRdb's copy has only in-frame clones and leaves some out. The sample has approximately 210,000 clones, about two thirds seen once. The V and J genes are TRBV27 and TRBJ1-2; D gene ambiguous. The input for sequencing was PBMCs, taken after 24 months of ibrutinib treatment. The sequence was collected from a human donor with chronic lymphocytic leukemia. CDR3 protein: CASRQDTRANYGYTF. The CDR3 DNA reads TGTGCCAGCAGGCAAGATACGAGGGCCAACTATGGCTACACCTTC.